This is a list of T cell receptor beta chains from one sample in a study of neurological immune-mediated disorders. TCRdb called the 5' RACE reads again in MiXCR, with one record for every CDR3 protein. The table includes 65,000 to 80,000 distinct CDR3 sequences, over 15% detected once. The material sequenced was PBMCs. The receptors come from a woman aged 40 to 50 in good health. Both conserved end residues are part of each CDR3. D genes are given only for firm matches. The size field is filled for only some rows; it gives once, few, many or a size class.

TRBD2	TRBV9	-	TRBJ2-1	14	CASSPSLREDEQFF	TGTGCCAGCAGCCCCTCTTTGCGGGAGGATGAGCAGTTCTTC
TRBD2	TRBV3-1	many	TRBJ2-1	16	CASSPITSGGNNEQFF	TGTGCCAGCAGCCCCATAACTAGCGGGGGAAACAATGAGCAGTTCTTC
-	TRBV24-1	many	TRBJ1-1	14	CATRPPGGGTEAFF	TGTGCCACCAGACCCCCTGGGGGAGGGACTGAAGCTTTCTTT
TRBD2	TRBV7-8	-	TRBJ2-1	18	CASSFPTSGESSYNEQFF	TGTGCCAGCAGCTTCCCAACTAGCGGGGAGAGCTCCTACAATGAGCAGTTCTTC
-	TRBV15	many	TRBJ1-6	13	CATSSNAASPLHF	TGTGCCACCAGCAGTAACGCCGCCTCACCCCTCCACTTT
-	TRBV27	many	TRBJ1-1	16	CASSLTWGARNTEAFF	TGTGCCAGCAGTTTGACGTGGGGGGCGCGGAACACTGAAGCTTTCTTT
-	TRBV7-9	once	TRBJ2-5	12	CASSLQDTTKYF	TGTGCCAGCAGCTTACAAGATACCACCAAGTACTTC
-	TRBV20-1	many	TRBJ1-1	15	CSASSGQEMNTEAFF	TGCAGTGCTAGTTCGGGACAAGAAATGAACACTGAAGCTTTCTTT
-	TRBV5-1	many	TRBJ2-2	16	CASSSGVLLNTGELFF	TGCGCCAGCAGCTCGGGCGTCCTGTTGAACACCGGGGAGCTGTTTTTT
-	TRBV27	many	TRBJ2-6	14	CASSRDRGANVLTF	TGTGCCAGCAGCCGGGATAGGGGGGCCAACGTCCTGACTTTC
-	TRBV7-2	many	TRBJ2-5	14	CASGNRENTETQYF	TGTGCCAGTGGTAACAGGGAGAATACAGAGACCCAGTACTTC
TRBD2	TRBV10-3	many	TRBJ2-1	17	CAISEPRGGGLDNEQFF	TGTGCCATCAGTGAGCCCCGGGGGGGGGGCCTCGACAATGAGCAGTTCTTC
TRBD1	TRBV12-5	many	TRBJ2-6	18	CASGPGTGWDSGANVLTF	TGTGCTAGTGGCCCGGGGACAGGGTGGGACTCTGGGGCCAACGTCCTGACTTTC
-	TRBV4-1	many	TRBJ2-5	15	CASRLDPGRLETQYF	TGCGCCAGCAGACTGGACCCAGGAAGGTTGGAGACCCAGTACTTC
-	TRBV5-1	many	TRBJ1-2	13	CASSLAGADGYTF	TGCGCCAGCAGCTTGGCCGGAGCGGATGGCTACACCTTC
-	TRBV3-1	-	TRBJ2-7	14	CASQEPGHVGEQYF	TGTGCCAGCCAGGAACCGGGACATGTGGGCGAGCAGTACTTC
-	TRBV3-1	many	TRBJ1-4	14	CASSDFGANEKLFF	TGTGCCAGCAGCGATTTTGGCGCTAATGAAAAACTGTTTTTT
-	TRBV4-3	many	TRBJ2-6	18	CASSQDLTGGSGANVLTF	TGCGCCAGCAGCCAAGATCTGACGGGGGGCTCAGGGGCCAACGTCCTGACTTTC
-	TRBV6-2/TRBV6-3	-	TRBJ2-1	15	CASSRATRRYNEQFF	TGTGCCAGCAGCCGAGCTACCCGTCGCTACAATGAGCAGTTCTTC
TRBD1	TRBV5-1	many	TRBJ1-1	16	CASSVGDREGGTEAFF	TGCGCCAGCAGCGTGGGGGACAGGGAAGGAGGCACTGAAGCTTTCTTT
-	TRBV7-2	many	TRBJ2-5	13	CASSRKLEETQYF	TGTGCCAGCAGCCGGAAGCTGGAAGAGACCCAGTACTTC
TRBD1	TRBV5-1	many	TRBJ2-2	15	CASSRTGENTGELFF	TGCGCCAGCAGCCGGACAGGGGAGAACACCGGGGAGCTGTTTTTT
-	TRBV7-2	-	TRBJ2-1	13	CASSLLGGNEQFF	TGTGCCAGCAGCTTACTGGGGGGAAATGAGCAGTTCTTC
TRBD1	TRBV5-1	many	TRBJ2-7	14	CASSPGTGGYEQYF	TGCGCCAGCAGCCCCGGGACAGGGGGCTACGAGCAGTACTTC
-	TRBV20-1	many	TRBJ1-2	12	CSARELWFGYTF	TGCAGTGCTCGAGAGTTATGGTTCGGCTACACCTTC
TRBD1	TRBV29-1	many	TRBJ1-2	12	CSGGQGDYGYTF	TGCAGCGGGGGACAGGGGGACTATGGCTACACCTTC
-	TRBV5-1	many	TRBJ1-4	13	CASSLEDGFRLFF	TGCGCCAGCAGCTTGGAGGATGGTTTTAGGCTGTTTTTT
-	TRBV7-2	many	TRBJ2-5	16	CASSPTAVQEKETQYF	TGTGCCAGCAGCCCCACAGCGGTCCAGGAAAAAGAGACCCAGTACTTC
TRBD2	TRBV5-1	many	TRBJ2-1	16	CASRSLTSGVYNEQFF	TGCGCCAGCAGGTCTCTGACTAGCGGGGTCTACAATGAGCAGTTCTTC
TRBD2	TRBV3-1	many	TRBJ2-5	20	CASSQDLGAGLAGDQETQYF	TGTGCCAGCAGCCAAGATCTTGGGGCCGGACTAGCGGGGGATCAAGAGACCCAGTACTTC
-	TRBV7-9	many	TRBJ2-1	17	CASSLAVETEGYNEQFF	TGTGCCAGCAGCTTAGCGGTTGAGACAGAGGGATACAATGAGCAGTTCTTC
-	TRBV29-1	many	TRBJ2-5	15	CSVDGTVTQRETQYF	TGCAGCGTTGATGGTACAGTGACACAAAGGGAGACCCAGTACTTC
-	TRBV20-1	many	TRBJ1-5	15	CSARVGTNSNQPQHF	TGCAGTGCTAGAGTAGGAACGAATAGCAATCAGCCCCAGCATTTT
-	TRBV3-1	many	TRBJ2-1	13	CASSPPKVVEQFF	TGTGCCAGCAGTCCACCGAAGGTAGTCGAGCAGTTCTTC
TRBD2	TRBV20-1	-	TRBJ2-3	18	CSARDDTSGRGDTDTQYF	TGCAGTGCTAGAGATGATACTAGCGGGAGGGGCGACACAGATACGCAGTATTTT
TRBD2	TRBV7-9	many	TRBJ2-1	16	CASSRGVGGDYNEQFF	TGTGCCAGCAGCCGTGGAGTGGGGGGGGACTACAATGAGCAGTTCTTC
-	TRBV20-1	-	TRBJ1-6	16	CSASPDQDVTNSPLHF	TGCAGTGCTAGTCCCGACCAGGACGTAACTAATTCACCCCTCCACTTT
TRBD2	TRBV5-6	many	TRBJ2-5	15	CASSLTSGSQETQYF	TGTGCCAGCAGCTTGACTAGCGGGAGCCAAGAGACCCAGTACTTC
-	TRBV24-1	-	TRBJ2-1	16	CATSDFTRTPGDEQFF	TGTGCCACCAGTGATTTTACTAGGACCCCCGGAGATGAGCAGTTCTTC
-	TRBV20-1	many	TRBJ2-5	14	CSAILGTGEETQYF	TGCAGTGCTATCCTGGGGACGGGGGAAGAGACCCAGTACTTC
-	TRBV12-3/TRBV12-4	-	TRBJ1-5	15	CASSLAWGGNQPQHF	TGTGCCAGCAGTTTAGCGTGGGGGGGCAATCAGCCCCAGCATTTT
TRBD2	TRBV7-2	many	TRBJ2-1	15	CASSLRPGGHNEQFF	TGTGCCAGCAGCCTACGTCCGGGGGGTCACAATGAGCAGTTCTTC
-	TRBV5-6	many	TRBJ2-1	14	CASSPDSANNEQFF	TGTGCCAGCAGCCCTGACAGCGCAAACAATGAGCAGTTCTTC
TRBD1	TRBV5-1	many	TRBJ1-6	15	CASKQGSPYNSPLHF	TGCGCCAGCAAACAGGGGTCCCCCTATAATTCACCCCTCCACTTT
TRBD2	TRBV20-1	many	TRBJ2-5	19	CSARDRSSGGTGRKETQYF	TGCAGTGCTAGAGATCGGAGTAGCGGGGGGACAGGCCGAAAGGAGACCCAGTACTTC
-	TRBV15	many	TRBJ1-1	14	CATSRDTLNTEAFF	TGTGCCACCAGCAGGGACACCTTGAACACTGAAGCTTTCTTT
TRBD1	TRBV5-5	-	TRBJ2-5	15	CASSGRQGAGETQYF	TGTGCCAGCAGCGGGAGACAGGGGGCCGGGGAGACCCAGTACTTC
-	TRBV6-5	many	TRBJ2-2	12	CASSYSAGELFF	TGTGCCAGCAGTTACTCGGCCGGGGAGCTGTTTTTT
-	TRBV27	many	TRBJ2-5	14	CASSYRGLGETQYF	TGTGCCAGCAGTTATAGGGGCCTGGGGGAGACCCAGTACTTC
TRBD1	TRBV7-2	many	TRBJ1-2	15	CASSPFRGLRAGYTF	TGTGCCAGCAGCCCATTCAGGGGGCTTAGAGCGGGCTACACCTTC
-	TRBV20-1	many	TRBJ1-1	16	CSASSLGEGIYTEAFF	TGCAGTGCTAGTAGTCTGGGGGAGGGGATCTACACTGAAGCTTTCTTT